The 15 T cell receptor beta chains below were found in one sample sequenced in a study of blood T cell repertoires in COVID-19. Sequencing used immunoSEQ multiplex PCR; TCRdb keeps in-frame clones, though not all of them. The data hold under 400,000 clones, with 90% observed a single time. Sequenced input: peripheral blood. These receptors all stem from a young woman with COVID-19, enrolled during active disease.

Only a few counts were recorded for this clone. The V call is TRBV18, the J call TRBJ1-5, with 8 bases fitting TRBD1. The CDR3 has 15 residues. Germline V gene lookup returns CDR1 KGHSH and CDR2 LQKENI. V lost 6 bases, J lost 1 base, and 5 bases stayed unmatched. CDR3 sequence (DNA): TGTGCCAGCTCCCTCGGACAGGGCAGCAATCAGCCCCAGCATTTT. It specifies CASSLGQGSNQPQHF.

This clone has a single count. The gene calls are TRBV5-1 and TRBJ1-1; possibly TRBD1 for D (5 bases). This CDR3 region has 16 residues. Germline V gene lookup returns CDR1 SGHRS and CDR2 YFSETQ. Trimming left V 0 bases short and J 2 bases short, with 14 bases between. The CDR3 protein is CASSLAPGTPNTEAFF. The CDR3, as DNA: TGCGCCAGCAGCTTGGCTCCCGGGACTCCAAACACTGAAGCTTTCTTT.

The chain has TRBV28 and TRBJ2-1; 9 bases align to TRBD2. Trimming at V came to 4 bases and at J to 2 bases, leaving 3 bases not matched to a gene. Germline CDR1 reads MDHEN; CDR2 reads SYDVKM. The CDR3 consists of 15 residues. CDR3 sequence: CASSSGLAPYNEQFF. In nucleotides, the CDR3 is TGTGCCAGCAGTTCGGGACTAGCTCCCTACAATGAGCAGTTCTTC.

This chain uses TRBV11-2 with TRBJ1-5; D is uncertain. Germline CDR1 and CDR2: SGHAT and FQNNGV. The CDR3 totals 13 residues. Trimming left V 4 bases short and J 5 bases short, with 9 bases between. The chain's CDR3 is CASSSGVDQPQHF. CDR3 in DNA: TGTGCCAGCAGCTCGGGTGTGGATCAGCCCCAGCATTTT.

The chain recombines TRBV27 with TRBJ2-7; D possibly corresponds to TRBD2 (6 bases). The length of the CDR3 is 13 residues. Between the trimmed V and J ends, which lost 4 bases and 2 bases, there was a span of 9 bases. Germline V gene sequence: CDR1 MNHEY, CDR2 SMNVEV (reference sequence). The CDR3 loop reads CASSSGGPYEQYF. CDR3 bases: TGTGCCAGCAGTTCCGGGGGACCCTACGAGCAGTACTTC.

This clone was found once. The CDR3 sequence: CASSLDSGTTEAFF. The CDR3 DNA reads TGTGCCAGCAGCTTAGACTCCGGGACAACTGAAGCTTTCTTT. This sequence joins TRBV11-1 and TRBJ1-1; a possible D gene is TRBD1 (6 bases). Germline values: CDR1 SGHAT, CDR2 FQDESV (reference sequence). The CDR3 has 14 amino acids. Trimming cost V 1 base and J 5 bases, with 11 bases left between them.

Regarding this clone: Additional DNA sequences in this sample encode the identical CDR3. This chain connects TRBV12-3 or TRBV12-4 to TRBJ1-1; D gene unclear. CDR3 length equals 13 residues. V was clipped by 2 bases and J by 1 base, with 5 bases between them. In nucleotides, the CDR3 is TGTGCCAGCAGTTTATCGAGGAACACTGAAGCTTTCTTT. It specifies CASSLSRNTEAFF.

The V gene is TRBV6-1, the J gene TRBJ2-4; the match to TRBD1 covers 10 bases. This CDR3 comprises 18 residues. V was clipped by 2 bases and J by 2 bases; unmatched bases: 9. The germline V gene has CDR1 MNHNS and CDR2 SASEGT. This CDR3 reads CASSETTGGFGSKNIQYF. The CDR3 nucleotides read TGTGCCAGCAGTGAAACGACAGGGGGCTTCGGGTCCAAAAACATTCAGTACTTC.

V gene TRBV5-1 combines with J gene TRBJ2-2; the match to TRBD2 covers 7 bases. J lost 0 bases, V lost 0 bases, and 2 bases had no gene match. The CDR3 is 16 amino acids. CDR1 SGHRS and CDR2 YFSETQ come from the germline V gene. This CDR3 is CASSLVAGANTGELFF. The CDR3 DNA follows: TGCGCCAGCAGCTTGGTTGCGGGAGCGAACACCGGGGAGCTGTTTTTT.

This chain uses TRBV5-1 with TRBJ2-1, with 10 bases identical to TRBD2. The germline gives CDR1 SGHRS, CDR2 YFSETQ. V was pared by 0 bases and J by 2 bases, with 8 bases of the junction left unmatched. The CDR3 length is 18 residues. In DNA, the CDR3 is TGCGCCAGCAGCTTGGCGGGTCTAGCGGGAGTCGCCTACAATGAGCAGTTCTTC. Amino acid sequence: CASSLAGLAGVAYNEQFF.

The chain has TRBV27 and TRBJ1-3; D gene unclear. Germline V lookup: CDR1 MNHEY, CDR2 SMNVEV (reference sequence). Trimming stripped 2 bases from V and 1 base from J, with 9 bases between. The CDR3 is 15 residues long. CDR3 in DNA: TGTGCCAGCAGTTTAGAGGGCGGATCTGGAAACACCATATATTTT. Translation gives CASSLEGGSGNTIYF.

This clone was picked up one time. The chain carries TRBV27 and TRBJ2-4, with 10 bases matching TRBD1. J gave up 7 bases and V 0 bases, and 9 bases lay outside the gene matches. Germline assignment: CDR1 MNHEY and CDR2 SMNVEV (reference sequence). CDR3 size: 17 residues. CDR3: CASSLSPTGGARNIQYF. CDR3 nucleotide sequence: TGTGCCAGCAGTTTATCGCCGACAGGGGGCGCGAGGAACATTCAGTACTTC.

The J gene is TRBJ1-3, the V gene TRBV28; TRBD1 matches 8 bases. The ends lost 6 bases at V and 4 bases at J; junction bases unmatched: 8. This CDR3 is built from 15 residues. Germline-derived CDR1 and CDR2 are MDHEN and SYDVKM. The CDR3 coding sequence is TGTGCCAGCAGCCCCCGCAGGGGGCGGGGAAACACCATATATTTT. Its translation: CASSPRRGRGNTIYF.

The V gene is TRBV19, the J gene TRBJ2-1; D might be TRBD2 (6 bases). Trimming left V 8 bases short and J 0 bases short, with 11 bases between. The CDR3 contains 14 residues. CDR1 and CDR2 from the germline V gene are LNHDA and SQIVND (reference sequence). CDR3 amino acids: CASEATSSYNEQFF. The CDR3 nucleotides read TGTGCCAGTGAAGCGACTAGCTCCTACAATGAGCAGTTCTTC.

This chain joins TRBV5-1 and TRBJ2-7, with 8 bases matching TRBD1. Per the germline V gene, CDR1 is SGHRS and CDR2 is YFSETQ. The CDR3 length is 15 residues. J lost 0 bases, V lost 4 bases, and 6 bases had no gene match. In nucleotides, the CDR3 is TGCGCCAGCAGCCCCCTACAGGGGGGCTCCTACGAGCAGTACTTC. Amino acids: CASSPLQGGSYEQYF.